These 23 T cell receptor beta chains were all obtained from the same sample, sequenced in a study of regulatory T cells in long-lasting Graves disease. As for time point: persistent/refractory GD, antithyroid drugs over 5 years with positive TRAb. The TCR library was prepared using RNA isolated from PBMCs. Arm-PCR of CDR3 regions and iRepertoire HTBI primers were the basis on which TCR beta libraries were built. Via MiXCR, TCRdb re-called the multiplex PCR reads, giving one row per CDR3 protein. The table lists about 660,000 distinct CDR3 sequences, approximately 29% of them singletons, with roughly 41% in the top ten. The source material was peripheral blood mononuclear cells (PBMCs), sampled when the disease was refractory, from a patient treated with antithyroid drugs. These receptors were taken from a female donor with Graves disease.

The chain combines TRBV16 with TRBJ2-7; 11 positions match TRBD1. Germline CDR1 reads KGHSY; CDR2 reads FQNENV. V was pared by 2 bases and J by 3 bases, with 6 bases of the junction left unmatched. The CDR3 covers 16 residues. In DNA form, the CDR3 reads TGTGCCAGCAGCCAAAGGACAGGGGGCGAGGGCTACGAGCAGTACTTC. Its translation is CASSQRTGGEGYEQYF.

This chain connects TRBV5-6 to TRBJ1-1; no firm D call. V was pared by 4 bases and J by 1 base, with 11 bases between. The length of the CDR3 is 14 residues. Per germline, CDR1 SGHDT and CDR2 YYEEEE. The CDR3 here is CASSPEGQNTEAFF. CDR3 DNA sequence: TGTGCCAGCAGCCCCGAGGGCCAGAACACTGAAGCTTTCTTT.

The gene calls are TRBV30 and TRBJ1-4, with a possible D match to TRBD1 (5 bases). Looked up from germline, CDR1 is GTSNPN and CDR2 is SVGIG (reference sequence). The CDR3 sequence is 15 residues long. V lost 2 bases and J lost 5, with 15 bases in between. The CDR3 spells CAWSSLWGVNEKLFF. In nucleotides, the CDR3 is TGTGCCTGGAGTTCCCTGTGGGGGGTCAATGAAAAACTGTTTTTT.

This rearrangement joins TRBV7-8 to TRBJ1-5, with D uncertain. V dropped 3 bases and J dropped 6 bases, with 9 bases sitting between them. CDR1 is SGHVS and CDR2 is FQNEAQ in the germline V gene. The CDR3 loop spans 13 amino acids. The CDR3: CASSFEGSQPQHF. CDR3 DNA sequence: TGTGCCAGCAGCTTTGAGGGTAGTCAGCCCCAGCATTTT.

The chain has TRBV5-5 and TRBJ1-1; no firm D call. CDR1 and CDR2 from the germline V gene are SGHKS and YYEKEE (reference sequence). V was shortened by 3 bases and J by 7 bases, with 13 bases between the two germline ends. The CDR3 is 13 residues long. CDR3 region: CASSSNTALEAFF. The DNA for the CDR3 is TGTGCCAGCAGCTCCAATACAGCGCTTGAAGCTTTCTTT.

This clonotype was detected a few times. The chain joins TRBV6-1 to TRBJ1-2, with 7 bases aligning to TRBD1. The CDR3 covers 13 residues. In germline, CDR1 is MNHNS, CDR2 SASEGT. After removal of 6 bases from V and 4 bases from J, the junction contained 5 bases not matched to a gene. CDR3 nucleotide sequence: TGTGCCAGCAGACAAACAGGGGTCTATGGCTACACCTTC. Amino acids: CASRQTGVYGYTF.

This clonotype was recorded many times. The CDR3: CATSPAEDRVNEKLFF. The DNA for the CDR3 is TGTGCCACCAGCCCGGCGGAGGACAGGGTTAATGAAAAACTGTTTTTT. The J gene is TRBJ1-4, the V gene TRBV15, with TRBD1 matching over 8 bases. V lost 5 bases and J lost 4; bases outside the gene matches: 9. CDR3 length: 16 amino acids. CDR1 and CDR2 (germline): LNHNV, YYDKDF (reference sequence).

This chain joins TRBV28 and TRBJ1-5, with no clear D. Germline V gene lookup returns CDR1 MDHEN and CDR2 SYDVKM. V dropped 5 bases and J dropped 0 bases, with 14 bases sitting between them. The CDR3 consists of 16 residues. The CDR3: CASSKTRRVSNQPQHF. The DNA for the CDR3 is TGTGCCAGCAGTAAAACGCGACGGGTTAGCAATCAGCCCCAGCATTTT.

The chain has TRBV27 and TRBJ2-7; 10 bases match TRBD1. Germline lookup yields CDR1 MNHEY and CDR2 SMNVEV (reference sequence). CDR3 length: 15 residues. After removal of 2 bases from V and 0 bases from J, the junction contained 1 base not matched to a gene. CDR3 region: CASSLGQGDSYEQYF. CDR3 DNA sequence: TGTGCCAGCAGTTTAGGACAGGGGGACTCCTACGAGCAGTACTTC.

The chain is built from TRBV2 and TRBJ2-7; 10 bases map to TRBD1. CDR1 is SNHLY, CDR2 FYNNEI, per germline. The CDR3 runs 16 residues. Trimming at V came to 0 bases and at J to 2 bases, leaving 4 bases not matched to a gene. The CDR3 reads CASSEAEGQGAYEQYF. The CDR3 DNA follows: TGTGCCAGCAGTGAAGCAGAAGGACAGGGGGCCTACGAGCAGTACTTC.

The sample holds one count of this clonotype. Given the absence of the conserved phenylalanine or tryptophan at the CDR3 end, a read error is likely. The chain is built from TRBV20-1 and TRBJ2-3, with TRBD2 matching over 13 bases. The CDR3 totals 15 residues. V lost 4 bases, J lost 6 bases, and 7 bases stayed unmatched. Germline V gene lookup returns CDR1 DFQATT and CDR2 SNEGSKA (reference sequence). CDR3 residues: CSAIGTSGILDTQYS. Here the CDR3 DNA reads TGCAGTGCTATCGGGACTAGCGGGATTTTGGATACGCAGTATTCT.

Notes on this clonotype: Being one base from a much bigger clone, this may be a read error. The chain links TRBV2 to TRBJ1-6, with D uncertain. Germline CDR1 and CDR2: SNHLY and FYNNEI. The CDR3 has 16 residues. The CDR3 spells CTSRLSESSYNSPLHF. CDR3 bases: TGTACCAGCAGACTCTCAGAAAGCTCCTATAATTCACCCCTCCACTTT.

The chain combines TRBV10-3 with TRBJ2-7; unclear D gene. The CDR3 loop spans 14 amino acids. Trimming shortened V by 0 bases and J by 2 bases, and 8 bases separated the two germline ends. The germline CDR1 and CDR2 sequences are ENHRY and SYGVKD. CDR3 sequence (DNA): TGTGCCATCAGTGAGTCGCGAGGAGCCTACGAGCAGTACTTC. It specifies CAISESRGAYEQYF.

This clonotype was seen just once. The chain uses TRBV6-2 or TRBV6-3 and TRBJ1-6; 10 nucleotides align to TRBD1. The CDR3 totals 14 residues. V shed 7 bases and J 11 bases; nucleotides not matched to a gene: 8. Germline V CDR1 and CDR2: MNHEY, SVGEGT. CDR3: CASKNRDRGAPLHF. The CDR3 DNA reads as TGTGCCAGCAAAAACCGGGACAGGGGTGCACCCCTCCACTTT.

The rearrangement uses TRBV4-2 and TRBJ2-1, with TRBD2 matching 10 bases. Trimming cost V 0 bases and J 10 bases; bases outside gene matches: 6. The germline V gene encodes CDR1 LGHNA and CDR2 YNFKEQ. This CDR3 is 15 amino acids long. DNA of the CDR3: TGTGCCAGCAGCCAAGATTGGGGACTAGCGTCCGAGCAGTTCTTC. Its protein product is CASSQDWGLASEQFF.

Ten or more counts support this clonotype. In nucleotides, the CDR3 is TGTGCCAGCAGGAGGGGCGGAGATCAGCCCCAGCATTTT. Residues: CASRRGGDQPQHF. J is TRBJ1-5 and V is TRBV2; TRBD1 might be the D (5 bases). This CDR3 has 13 residues. Germline assignment: CDR1 SNHLY and CDR2 FYNNEI. The ends were cut back, 6 bases at V and 5 bases at J, with 11 bases in the middle.

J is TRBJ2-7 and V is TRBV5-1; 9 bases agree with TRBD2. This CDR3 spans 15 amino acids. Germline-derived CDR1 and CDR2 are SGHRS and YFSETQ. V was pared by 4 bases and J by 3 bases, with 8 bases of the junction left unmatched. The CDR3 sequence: CASSRTTSGDYEQYF. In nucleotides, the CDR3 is TGCGCCAGCAGCCGCACGACTAGCGGCGACTACGAGCAGTACTTC. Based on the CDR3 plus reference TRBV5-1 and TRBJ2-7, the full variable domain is KAGVTQTPRYLIKTRGQQVTLSCSPISGHRSVSWYQQTPGQGLQFLFEYFSETQRNKGNFPGRFSGRQFSNSRSEMNVSTLELGDSALYLCASSRTTSGDYEQYFGPGTRLTVT.

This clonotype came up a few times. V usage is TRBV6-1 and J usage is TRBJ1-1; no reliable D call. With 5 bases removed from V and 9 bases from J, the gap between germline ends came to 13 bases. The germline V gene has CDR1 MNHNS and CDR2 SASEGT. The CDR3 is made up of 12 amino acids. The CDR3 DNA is TGTGCCAGCAGTCCTGCTCGCGGGAAAGCTTTCTTT. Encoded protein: CASSPARGKAFF.

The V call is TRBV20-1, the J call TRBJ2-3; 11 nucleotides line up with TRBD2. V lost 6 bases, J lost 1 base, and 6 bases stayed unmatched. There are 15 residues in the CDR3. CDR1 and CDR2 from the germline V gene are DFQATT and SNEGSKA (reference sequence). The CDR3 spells CSALGLAARTDTQYF. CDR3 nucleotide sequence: TGCAGTGCCCTGGGACTAGCGGCCCGCACAGATACGCAGTATTTT.

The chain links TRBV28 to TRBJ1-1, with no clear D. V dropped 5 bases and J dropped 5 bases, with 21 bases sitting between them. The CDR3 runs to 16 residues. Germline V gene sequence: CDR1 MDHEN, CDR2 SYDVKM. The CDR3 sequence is CASSPRTLLGNTEAFF. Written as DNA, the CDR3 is TGTGCCAGCAGTCCACGGACCCTTTTGGGGAATACTGAAGCTTTCTTT. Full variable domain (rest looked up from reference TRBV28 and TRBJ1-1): DVKVTQSSRYLVKRTGEKVFLECVQDMDHENMFWYRQDPGLGLRLIYFSYDVKMKEKGDIPEGYSVSREKKERFSLILESASTNQTSMYLCASSPRTLLGNTEAFFGQGTRLTVV.

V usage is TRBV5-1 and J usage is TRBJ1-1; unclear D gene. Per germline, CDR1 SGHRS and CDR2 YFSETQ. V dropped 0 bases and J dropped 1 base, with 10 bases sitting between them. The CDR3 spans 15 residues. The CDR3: CASSLARNSNTEAFF. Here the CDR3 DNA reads TGCGCCAGCAGCTTGGCCCGAAATTCGAACACTGAAGCTTTCTTT.

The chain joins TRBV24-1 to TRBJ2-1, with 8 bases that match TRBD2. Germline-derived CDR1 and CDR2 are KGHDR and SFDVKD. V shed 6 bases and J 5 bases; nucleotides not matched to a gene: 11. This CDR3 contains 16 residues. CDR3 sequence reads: CATSPGGGRKHNEQFF. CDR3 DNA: TGTGCCACCAGTCCCGGGGGCGGGAGGAAGCACAATGAGCAGTTCTTC.

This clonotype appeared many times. CDR3 sequence (DNA): TGTGCCAGCAGTTTAGGGGGGCGACGGGGCTACACCTTC. This encodes CASSLGGRRGYTF. The gene calls are TRBV28 and TRBJ1-2; perhaps TRBD1 as D (6 bases). The ends were cut back, 2 bases at V and 8 bases at J, with 12 bases in the middle. Germline lookup yields CDR1 MDHEN and CDR2 SYDVKM. This CDR3 comprises 13 residues.